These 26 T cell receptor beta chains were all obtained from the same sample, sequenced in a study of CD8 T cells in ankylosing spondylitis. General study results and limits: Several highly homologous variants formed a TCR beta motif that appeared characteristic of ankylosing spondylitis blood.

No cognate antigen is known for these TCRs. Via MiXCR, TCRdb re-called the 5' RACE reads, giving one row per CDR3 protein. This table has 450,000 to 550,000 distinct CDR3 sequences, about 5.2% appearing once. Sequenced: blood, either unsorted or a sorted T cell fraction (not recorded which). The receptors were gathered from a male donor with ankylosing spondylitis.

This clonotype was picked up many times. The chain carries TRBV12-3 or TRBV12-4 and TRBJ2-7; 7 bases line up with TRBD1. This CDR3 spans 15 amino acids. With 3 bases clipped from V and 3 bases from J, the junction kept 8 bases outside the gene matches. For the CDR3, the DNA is TGTGCCAGCAGTTTCCACCGCAGGGGGAGCTACGAGCAGTACTTC. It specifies CASSFHRRGSYEQYF.

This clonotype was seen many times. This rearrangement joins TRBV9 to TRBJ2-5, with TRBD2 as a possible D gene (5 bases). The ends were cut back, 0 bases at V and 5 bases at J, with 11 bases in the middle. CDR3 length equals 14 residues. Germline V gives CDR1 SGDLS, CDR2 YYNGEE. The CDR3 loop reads CASSVVGGSETQYF. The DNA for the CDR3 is TGTGCCAGCAGCGTAGTTGGAGGAAGCGAGACCCAGTACTTC.

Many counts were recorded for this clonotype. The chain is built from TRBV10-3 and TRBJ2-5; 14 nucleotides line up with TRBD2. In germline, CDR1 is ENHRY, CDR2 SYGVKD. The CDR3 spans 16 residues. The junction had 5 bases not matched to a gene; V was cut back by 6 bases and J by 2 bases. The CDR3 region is CAIRGGTSGRQETQYF. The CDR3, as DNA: TGTGCCATCAGAGGAGGGACTAGCGGGAGACAAGAGACCCAGTACTTC.

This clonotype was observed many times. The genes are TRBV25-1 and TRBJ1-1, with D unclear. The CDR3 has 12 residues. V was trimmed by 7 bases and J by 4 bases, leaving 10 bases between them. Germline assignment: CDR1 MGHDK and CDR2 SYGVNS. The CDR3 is CASKRRGTEAFF. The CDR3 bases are TGTGCCAGCAAGAGACGGGGCACTGAAGCTTTCTTT.

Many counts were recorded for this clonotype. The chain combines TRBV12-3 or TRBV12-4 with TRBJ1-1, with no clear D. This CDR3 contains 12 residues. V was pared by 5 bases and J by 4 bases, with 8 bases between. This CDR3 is CASSEGSTEAFF. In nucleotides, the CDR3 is TGTGCCAGCAGTGAAGGTAGCACTGAAGCTTTCTTT.

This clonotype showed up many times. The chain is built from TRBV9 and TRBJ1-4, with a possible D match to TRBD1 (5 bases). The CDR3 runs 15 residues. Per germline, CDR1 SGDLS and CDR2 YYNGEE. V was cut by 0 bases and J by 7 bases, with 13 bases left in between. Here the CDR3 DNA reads TGTGCCAGCAGCGTAGAACCAGGGAGAGGTGAAAAACTGTTTTTT. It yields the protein CASSVEPGRGEKLFF.

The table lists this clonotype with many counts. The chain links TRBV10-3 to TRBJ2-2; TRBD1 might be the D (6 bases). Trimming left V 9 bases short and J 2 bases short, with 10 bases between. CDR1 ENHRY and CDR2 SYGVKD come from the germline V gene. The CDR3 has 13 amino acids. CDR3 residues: CAIQGENTGELFF. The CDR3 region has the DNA TGTGCCATACAGGGAGAAAACACCGGGGAGCTGTTTTTT.

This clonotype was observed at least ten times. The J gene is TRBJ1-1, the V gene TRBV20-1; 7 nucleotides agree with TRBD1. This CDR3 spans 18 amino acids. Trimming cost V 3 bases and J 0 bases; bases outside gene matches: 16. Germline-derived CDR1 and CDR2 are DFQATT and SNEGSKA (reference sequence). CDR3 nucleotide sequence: TGCAGTGCTAGGGGGACTTCGGGACAGATCTTTATGAACACTGAAGCTTTCTTT. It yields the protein CSARGTSGQIFMNTEAFF.

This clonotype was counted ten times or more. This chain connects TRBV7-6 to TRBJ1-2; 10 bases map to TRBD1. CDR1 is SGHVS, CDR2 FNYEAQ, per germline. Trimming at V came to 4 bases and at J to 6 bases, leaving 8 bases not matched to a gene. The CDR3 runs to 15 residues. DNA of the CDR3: TGTGCCAGCAGCTCCCGGGACAGGGGTTTGGATGGCTACACCTTC. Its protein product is CASSSRDRGLDGYTF.

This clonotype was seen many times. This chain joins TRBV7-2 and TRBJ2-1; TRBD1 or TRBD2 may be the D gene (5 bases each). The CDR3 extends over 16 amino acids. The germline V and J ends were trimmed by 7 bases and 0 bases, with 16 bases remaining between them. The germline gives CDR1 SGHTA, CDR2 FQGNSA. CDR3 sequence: CASTQRGPSSYNEQFF. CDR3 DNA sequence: TGTGCCAGCACTCAACGGGGCCCGAGCTCCTACAATGAGCAGTTCTTC.

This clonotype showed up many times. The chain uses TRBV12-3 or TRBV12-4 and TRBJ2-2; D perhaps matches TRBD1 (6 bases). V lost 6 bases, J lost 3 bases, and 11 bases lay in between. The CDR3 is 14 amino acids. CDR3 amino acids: CASRTGGDTGELFF. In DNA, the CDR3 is TGTGCCAGCAGGACAGGTGGGGACACCGGGGAGCTGTTTTTT.

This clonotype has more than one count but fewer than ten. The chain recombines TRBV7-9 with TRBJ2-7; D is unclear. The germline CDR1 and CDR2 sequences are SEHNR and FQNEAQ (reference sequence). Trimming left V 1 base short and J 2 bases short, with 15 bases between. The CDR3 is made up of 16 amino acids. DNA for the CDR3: TGTGCCAGCAGCTTAGGCGTAGGGTTCCTCCCCTACGAGCAGTACTTC. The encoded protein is CASSLGVGFLPYEQYF.

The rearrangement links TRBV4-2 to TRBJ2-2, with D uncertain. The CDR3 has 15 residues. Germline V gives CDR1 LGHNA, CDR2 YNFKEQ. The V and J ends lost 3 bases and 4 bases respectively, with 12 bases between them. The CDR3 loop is CASSQAVPGTGELFF. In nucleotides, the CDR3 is TGTGCCAGCAGCCAGGCGGTGCCAGGCACCGGGGAGCTGTTTTTT.

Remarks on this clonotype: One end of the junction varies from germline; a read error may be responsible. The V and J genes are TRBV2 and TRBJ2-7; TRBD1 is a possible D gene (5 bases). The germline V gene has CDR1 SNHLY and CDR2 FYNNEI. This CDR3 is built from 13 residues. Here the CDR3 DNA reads TGTGCCAGCAGTGAAGCTCTAAGACAGTCCCACGACTTC. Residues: CASSEALRQSHDF.

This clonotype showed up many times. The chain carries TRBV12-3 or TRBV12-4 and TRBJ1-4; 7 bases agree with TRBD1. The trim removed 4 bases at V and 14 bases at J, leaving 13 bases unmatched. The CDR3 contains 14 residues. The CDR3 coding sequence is TGTGCCAGCAGTTCCCCAGTTTTAGGGACAGCTCTGTTTTTT. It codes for CASSSPVLGTALFF.

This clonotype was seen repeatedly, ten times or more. The CDR3 reads CASSPAPGARSNQPQHF. CDR3 bases: TGTGCCAGCAGCCCCGCACCTGGGGCTAGAAGCAATCAGCCCCAGCATTTT. V usage is TRBV6-1 and J usage is TRBJ1-5; TRBD1 is a possible D gene (5 bases). This CDR3 spans 17 amino acids. Trimming shortened V by 6 bases and J by 1 base, and 19 bases separated the two germline ends. Germline assignment: CDR1 MNHNS and CDR2 SASEGT.

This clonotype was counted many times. The CDR3 sequence: CASSSPGGTGNLGEQYF. As DNA, the CDR3 is TGTGCCAGCAGTTCCCCAGGGGGGACAGGGAACCTTGGGGAGCAGTACTTC. The V gene is TRBV28, the J gene TRBJ2-7, with 9 bases matching TRBD1. CDR1 and CDR2 from the germline V gene are MDHEN and SYDVKM. V lost 4 bases, J lost 7 bases, and 17 bases stayed unmatched. The length of the CDR3 is 17 residues.

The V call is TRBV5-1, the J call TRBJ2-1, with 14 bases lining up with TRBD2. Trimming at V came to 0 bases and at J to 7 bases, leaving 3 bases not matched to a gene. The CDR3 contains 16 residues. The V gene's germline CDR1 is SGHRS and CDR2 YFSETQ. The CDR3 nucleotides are TGCGCCAGCAGCTTGGAAGGGACTAGCGGGAGTAATGAGCAGTTCTTC. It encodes CASSLEGTSGSNEQFF.

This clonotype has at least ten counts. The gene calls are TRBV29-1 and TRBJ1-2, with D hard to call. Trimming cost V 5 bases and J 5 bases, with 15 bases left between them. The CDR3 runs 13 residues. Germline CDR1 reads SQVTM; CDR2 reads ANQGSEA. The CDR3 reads CSVRRTASYGYTF. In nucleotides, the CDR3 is TGCAGCGTTCGGAGAACGGCCTCTTATGGCTACACCTTC.

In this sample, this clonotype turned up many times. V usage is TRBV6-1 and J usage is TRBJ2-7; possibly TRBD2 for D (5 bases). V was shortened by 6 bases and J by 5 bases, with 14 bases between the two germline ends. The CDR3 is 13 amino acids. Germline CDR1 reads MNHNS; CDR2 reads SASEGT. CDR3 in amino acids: CASSEKQRDEQYF. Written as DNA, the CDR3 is TGTGCCAGCAGCGAGAAACAGAGGGACGAGCAGTACTTC.

In nucleotides, the CDR3 is TGTGCCATCAGCGACAGGGGCGAGCAGTACTTC. It is translated as CAISDRGEQYF. V is TRBV10-3 and J is TRBJ2-7, with 8 bases matching TRBD1. The CDR3 consists of 11 residues. Germline CDR1 is ENHRY and CDR2 is SYGVKD. V gave up 6 bases and J gave up 6 bases; unmatched junction bases: 1.

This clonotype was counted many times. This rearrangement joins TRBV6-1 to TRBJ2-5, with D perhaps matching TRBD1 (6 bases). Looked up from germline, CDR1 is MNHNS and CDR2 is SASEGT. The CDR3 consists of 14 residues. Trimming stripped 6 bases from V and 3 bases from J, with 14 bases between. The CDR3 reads CASSPGAQEETQYF. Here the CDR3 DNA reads TGTGCCAGCAGCCCAGGGGCGCAAGAAGAGACCCAGTACTTC.

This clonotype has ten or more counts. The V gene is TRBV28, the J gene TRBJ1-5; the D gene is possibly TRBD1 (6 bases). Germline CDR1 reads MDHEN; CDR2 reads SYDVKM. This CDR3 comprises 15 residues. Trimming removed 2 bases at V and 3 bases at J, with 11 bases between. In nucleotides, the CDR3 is TGTGCCAGCAGTTTACTCGGACAGTTCAATCAGCCCCAGCATTTT. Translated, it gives CASSLLGQFNQPQHF. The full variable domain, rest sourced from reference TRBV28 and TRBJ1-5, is DVKVTQSSRYLVKRTGEKVFLECVQDMDHENMFWYRQDPGLGLRLIYFSYDVKMKEKGDIPEGYSVSREKKERFSLILESASTNQTSMYLCASSLLGQFNQPQHFGDGTRLSIL.

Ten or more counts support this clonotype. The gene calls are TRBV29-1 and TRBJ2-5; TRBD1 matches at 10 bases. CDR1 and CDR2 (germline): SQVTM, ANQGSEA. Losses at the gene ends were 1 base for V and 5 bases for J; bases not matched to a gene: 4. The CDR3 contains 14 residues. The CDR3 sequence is CSVEGQGAGETQYF. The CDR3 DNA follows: TGCAGCGTTGAAGGACAGGGGGCGGGGGAGACCCAGTACTTC.

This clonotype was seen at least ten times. In DNA, the CDR3 is TGCAGTGCTAGACAGGGGGCCGACACTGAAGCTTTCTTT. Translating it yields CSARQGADTEAFF. This chain uses TRBV20-1 with TRBJ1-1; 8 positions agree with TRBD1. V shed 2 bases and J 3 bases; nucleotides not matched to a gene: 2. This CDR3 contains 13 residues. Germline loops: CDR1 DFQATT, CDR2 SNEGSKA (reference sequence).

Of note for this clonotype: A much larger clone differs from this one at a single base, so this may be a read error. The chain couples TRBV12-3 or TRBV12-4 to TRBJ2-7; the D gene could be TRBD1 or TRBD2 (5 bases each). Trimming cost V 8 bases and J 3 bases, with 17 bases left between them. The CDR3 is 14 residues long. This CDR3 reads CASVSRGDLYEQYF. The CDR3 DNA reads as TGTGCCAGCGTAAGTAGAGGGGACCTCTACGAGCAGTACTTC.